This T cell receptor beta chain was sequenced during a study of cytomegalovirus exposure and HLA in healthy donors. At sampling all donors were nominally healthy, likely with unrecorded immune exposures. As regards this clone: The target antigen is unknown.

Whole-study results and caveats: A later analysis reported that several of the most significant clusters appeared to be linked to common viral pathogens, among them Epstein-Barr virus. The study labeled 164 TCR beta chains cytomegalovirus-associated. Differences between HLA loci emerged in a later analysis of TCR association rates, with DRB1 most and HLA-C fewest.

This CDR3 is built from 15 residues. V lost 7 bases and J 0 bases, leaving 13 bases between the germline ends. Per germline, CDR1 MNHNS and CDR2 SASEGT. Amplification used 60 Vbeta primers and 13 Jbeta primers. The table came from immunoSEQ multiplex PCR; TCRdb's copy has only in-frame clones and leaves some out. The table lists about 150,000 clones, roughly 77% of them singletons. The TCR was taken from a human donor in good health. The sequenced material came from PBMCs. The V and J genes are TRBV6-1 and TRBJ2-1; D not certain. The CDR3 sequence: CASTGGSSSYNEQFF. DNA for the CDR3: TGTGCCAGCACGGGTGGATCTAGCTCCTACAATGAGCAGTTCTTC.